This T cell receptor beta chain came from a study of CDR3 diversity in severe acne. The CDR3 loop spans 14 amino acids. V was cut by 6 bases and J by 5 bases, with 17 bases left in between. This clonotype appeared many times. MiXCR, run by TCRdb on the PCR reads, gives a single entry per CDR3 protein. The data contain fewer than 90,000 distinct CDR3 sequences, around 50% of them singletons. The sample consisted of blood. The receptor's source is a male donor with severe acne vulgaris. The chain combines TRBV12-3 or TRBV12-4 with TRBJ2-7, with unresolved D. This CDR3 is CASSPHTLPHEQYF. CDR3 coding DNA: TGTGCCAGCAGCCCCCACACCTTACCACACGAGCAGTACTTC.